Shown below are 31 T cell receptor beta chains from a single sample sequenced in a study of blood T cells in healthy people across ages. A second about 7 to 12 cycle PCR used barcoded and J-beta primers. Each CDR3 protein is one row after TCRdb ran MiXCR on the 5' RACE reads. The sample yields roughly 2 million distinct CDR3 sequences, around half seen once. The sample consisted of blood. These receptors came from a woman aged 40 to 50 in good health.

V gene TRBV2 combines with J gene TRBJ2-4, with D perhaps TRBD2 (5 bases). Germline assignment: CDR1 SNHLY and CDR2 FYNNEI. V lost 6 bases and J 0 bases, leaving 12 bases between the germline ends. This CDR3 region has 15 residues. CDR3 amino acids: CASSRELLAKNIQYF. For the CDR3, the DNA is TGTGCCAGCAGCCGGGAATTATTAGCCAAAAACATTCAGTACTTC. Supplemented by reference TRBV2 and TRBJ2-4, the full variable domain reads EPEVTQTPSHQVTQMGQEVILRCVPISNHLYFYWYRQILGQKVEFLVSFYNNEISEKSEIFDDQFSVERPDGSNFTLKIRSTKLEDSAMYFCASSRELLAKNIQYFGAGTRLSVL.

This clonotype came up many times. The chain employs TRBV7-2 and TRBJ2-5, with 9 nucleotides matching TRBD1. CDR1 is SGHTA and CDR2 is FQGNSA in the germline V gene. The trim removed 6 bases at V and 5 bases at J, leaving 7 bases unmatched. The CDR3 is 14 amino acids. The CDR3: CASSSTGGAETQYF. The CDR3, as DNA: TGTGCCAGCAGTTCTACAGGGGGCGCGGAGACCCAGTACTTC.

This clonotype was seen a single time. The chain recombines TRBV20-1 with TRBJ2-5, with 7 nucleotides matching TRBD1. J lost 2 bases, V lost 3 bases, and 12 bases had no gene match. Germline values: CDR1 DFQATT, CDR2 SNEGSKA (reference sequence). The length of the CDR3 is 16 residues. The DNA of the CDR3 is TGCAGTGCTAGTAAGATCGGGACAGCCCTTCAAGAGACCCAGTACTTC. Encoded protein: CSASKIGTALQETQYF.

The V gene is TRBV2, the J gene TRBJ2-7; perhaps TRBD1 as D (6 bases). Deletions cut 6 bases from V and 2 bases from J, with 14 bases between. Per germline, CDR1 SNHLY and CDR2 FYNNEI. The CDR3 sequence is 14 residues long. The CDR3 DNA sequence: TGTGCCAGCAGAGAAAGGACAGAAACCTACGAGCAGTACTTC. Translating gives CASRERTETYEQYF.

This clonotype was recorded a few times. This chain links TRBV20-1 with TRBJ2-7; a weak D match, TRBD1 (6 bases). This CDR3 spans 15 amino acids. V was trimmed by 4 bases and J by 3 bases, leaving 19 bases between them. CDR1 and CDR2 from the germline V gene are DFQATT and SNEGSKA (reference sequence). CDR3 residues: CSAIPTGLISYEQYF. In nucleotides, the CDR3 is TGCAGTGCTATACCTACAGGGTTGATAAGCTACGAGCAGTACTTC.

This clonotype was seen repeatedly, ten times or more. The rearrangement links TRBV20-1 to TRBJ2-3, with 7 bases aligning to TRBD2. In germline, CDR1 is DFQATT, CDR2 SNEGSKA (reference sequence). This CDR3 has 12 residues. This CDR3 is CSASAGTDTQYF. The CDR3 region has the DNA TGCAGCGCCTCAGCGGGGACGGATACGCAGTATTTT.

J is TRBJ1-2 and V is TRBV10-1, with D unresolved. V lost 5 bases, J lost 4 bases, and 17 bases lay in between. Germline V gene lookup returns CDR1 WNHNN and CDR2 SYGVQD (reference sequence). The CDR3 spans 15 residues. Written as DNA, the CDR3 is TGCGCCAGCAGTTCCCAGGCGGGAGGGTCCTATGGCTACACCTTC. Amino acids: CASSSQAGGSYGYTF.

This clonotype appeared a few times. V is TRBV5-1 and J is TRBJ2-1, with D unclear. The J call is doubtful: the DNA matches TRBJ2-7 better. The CDR3 extends over 16 amino acids. The germline CDR1 and CDR2 sequences are SGHRS and YFSETQ. The DNA of the CDR3 is TGCGCCAGCAGCCCCCGACTTCTAAGCTCCTACAATGAGCAGTACTTC. Translating it yields CASSPRLLSSYNEQYF.

V usage is TRBV9 and J usage is TRBJ2-3; 9 positions agree with TRBD2. Trimming took 4 bases from V and 5 from J; bases not matched to a gene: 14. The germline V gene encodes CDR1 SGDLS and CDR2 YYNGEE. The CDR3 runs 17 residues. CDR3 region: CASSPRTSEGAGDTQYF. In nucleotides, the CDR3 is TGTGCCAGCAGCCCCAGGACTAGCGAGGGGGCAGGAGATACGCAGTATTTT.

Concerning this clonotype: One end of the junction is discordant with germline, which a read error may explain. The chain combines TRBV7-2 with TRBJ1-5; D uncertain. The CDR3 is made up of 14 amino acids. CDR1 SGHTA and CDR2 FQGNSA come from the germline V gene. CDR3 protein: CASSLGHGNRPQHF. CDR3 sequence (DNA): TGTGCCAGCAGCTTAGGACACGGCAATCGGCCCCAGCATTTT.

A few counts support this clonotype. This sequence joins TRBV5-5 and TRBJ2-5; TRBD1 matches 7 bases. V trimming: 3 bases; J trimming: 2 bases; junction bases outside the gene matches: 10. Germline CDR1 reads SGHKS; CDR2 reads YYEKEE (reference sequence). The CDR3 totals 16 residues. The CDR3 protein is CASSSAGTDGQETQYF. CDR3 sequence (DNA): TGTGCCAGCAGCTCTGCCGGGACAGATGGACAAGAGACCCAGTACTTC. Drawing the rest from reference TRBV5-5 and TRBJ2-5, the complete variable domain is DAGVTQSPTHLIKTRGQQVTLRCSPISGHKSVSWYQQVLGQGPQFIFQYYEKEERGRGNFPDRFSARQFPNYSSELNVNALLLGDSALYLCASSSAGTDGQETQYFGPGTRLLVL.

V gene TRBV3-1 combines with J gene TRBJ2-5; D ambiguous. The CDR3 extends over 12 amino acids. The germline gives CDR1 LGHDT, CDR2 YNNKEL (reference sequence). Trimming took 4 bases from V and 8 from J, leaving 11 bases between them. The CDR3 reads CASSRSLGTQYF. The CDR3 DNA is TGTGCCAGCAGCCGTTCCCTTGGTACCCAGTACTTC.

This clonotype was recorded a few times. The chain links TRBV20-1 to TRBJ1-5; D is possibly TRBD1 (6 bases). Germline CDR1 DFQATT, CDR2 SNEGSKA (reference sequence). CDR3 length: 15 residues. Trimming took off 0 bases at V and 9 bases at J, with 18 bases between the two ends. The CDR3 DNA sequence: TGCAGTGCTAGAGATCGCCGGGACAACCATTCGCCCCAGCATTTT. It yields the protein CSARDRRDNHSPQHF.

V and J are TRBV7-9 and TRBJ2-4; 7 bases align to TRBD1. This CDR3 region has 16 residues. Per the germline V gene, CDR1 is SEHNR and CDR2 is FQNEAQ (reference sequence). J was trimmed by 8 bases and V by 0 bases; bases with no gene match: 10. CDR3 amino acids: CASSLANSEDRYIQYF. CDR3 nucleotides: TGTGCCAGCAGCTTAGCTAATTCCGAGGACAGGTACATTCAGTACTTC.

The chain has TRBV20-1 and TRBJ2-5, with D possibly TRBD1 on 5 matching bases. The CDR3 length is 14 residues. Trimming took off 0 bases at V and 5 bases at J, with 13 bases between the two ends. CDR1 and CDR2 from the germline V gene are DFQATT and SNEGSKA (reference sequence). CDR3 sequence (DNA): TGCAGTGCTAGAGATCTAGGGGATTGGGAGACCCAGTACTTC. This codes for CSARDLGDWETQYF.

CDR3 in amino acids: CASSLANGDDTQYF. CDR3 coding DNA: TGTGCCAGCAGCTTAGCGAACGGGGACGATACGCAGTATTTT. V is TRBV7-2 and J is TRBJ2-3; D is perhaps TRBD1 or TRBD2 (5 bases each). Per the germline V gene, CDR1 is SGHTA and CDR2 is FQGNSA. The ends were cut back, 0 bases at V and 6 bases at J, with 10 bases in the middle. The CDR3 length is 14 residues.

This clonotype was counted only a few times. The chain carries TRBV7-2 and TRBJ1-2; 8 bases align to TRBD1. The length of the CDR3 is 14 residues. Trimming took 3 bases from V and 3 from J; bases not matched to a gene: 3. CDR1 and CDR2 from the germline V gene are SGHTA and FQGNSA. CDR3 sequence: CASSLGQADYGYTF. The CDR3, as DNA: TGTGCCAGCAGCTTGGGACAGGCGGACTATGGCTACACCTTC. The variable domain in full, completed from reference TRBV7-2 and TRBJ1-2, reads GAGVSQSPSNKVTEKGKDVELRCDPISGHTALYWYRQSLGQGLEFLIYFQGNSAPDKSGLPSDRFSAERTGGSVSTLTIQRTQQEDSAVYLCASSLGQADYGYTFGSGTRLTVV.

The chain joins TRBV27 to TRBJ1-2, with 11 bases lining up with TRBD1. Trimming at V came to 5 bases and at J to 8 bases, leaving 16 bases not matched to a gene. CDR3 length equals 17 residues. Germline lookup yields CDR1 MNHEY and CDR2 SMNVEV (reference sequence). The CDR3 is CASSAAGTGGNVWGYTF. CDR3 coding DNA: TGTGCCAGCAGTGCTGCCGGGACAGGGGGGAATGTATGGGGCTACACCTTC.

This clonotype appeared a few times. The rearrangement uses TRBV5-1 and TRBJ2-5; TRBD1 agrees at 8 bases. The assigned J gene may be wrong: the sequence end matches TRBJ2-7 better. Per germline, CDR1 SGHRS and CDR2 YFSETQ. The CDR3 has 15 residues. This chain's CDR3 is CASSRTQGADHEQYF. In nucleotides, the CDR3 is TGCGCCAGCAGCAGAACTCAGGGGGCGGACCACGAGCAGTACTTC.

This clonotype was seen more than once but under ten times. The CDR3 region has the DNA TGTGCCAGTCCTAGGGGACTGGAGTCAGGAGGCGGCTACACCTTC. This translates into CASPRGLESGGGYTF. This chain connects TRBV2 to TRBJ1-2, with D perhaps matching TRBD1 (5 bases). Per germline, CDR1 SNHLY and CDR2 FYNNEI. CDR3 length equals 15 residues. V lost 9 bases and J lost 8, with 25 bases in between. The entire variable domain, with the rest obtained from reference TRBV2 and TRBJ1-2, is as follows: EPEVTQTPSHQVTQMGQEVILRCVPISNHLYFYWYRQILGQKVEFLVSFYNNEISEKSEIFDDQFSVERPDGSNFTLKIRSTKLEDSAMYFCASPRGLESGGGYTFGSGTRLTVV.

The chain couples TRBV12-3 or TRBV12-4 to TRBJ2-3; possibly TRBD2 for D (5 bases). V was trimmed by 4 bases and J by 5 bases, leaving 16 bases between them. CDR3 size: 15 residues. The CDR3 spells CASSSRQSGGDTQYF. Written as DNA, the CDR3 is TGTGCCAGCAGTTCCCGGCAGTCTGGAGGAGATACGCAGTATTTT.

This clonotype was counted a few times. The chain couples TRBV29-1 to TRBJ2-7; TRBD1 agrees at 10 bases. Germline V gives CDR1 SQVTM, CDR2 ANQGSEA. The V segment lost 6 bases and the J segment 3 bases; nucleotides outside the gene matches: 8. This CDR3 comprises 14 residues. CDR3 protein: CSVGGQGIGYEQYF. The CDR3 DNA reads TGCAGCGTGGGGGGACAGGGGATCGGCTACGAGCAGTACTTC.

The sample holds one count of this clonotype. V and J are TRBV3-1 and TRBJ1-2; D ambiguous. Germline V lookup: CDR1 LGHDT, CDR2 YNNKEL (reference sequence). The CDR3 has 14 amino acids. V lost 3 bases, J lost 4 bases, and 12 bases lay in between. The CDR3 here is CASSHKGLGYGYTF. The CDR3 coding sequence is TGTGCCAGCAGCCACAAGGGTCTGGGCTATGGCTACACCTTC.

With respect to this clonotype: The CDR3 end shows no conserved phenylalanine or tryptophan, and so a read error is likely. The V gene is TRBV4-3, the J gene TRBJ1-2; D is possibly TRBD1 (6 bases). Per germline, CDR1 LGHNA and CDR2 YSLEER. CDR3 size: 16 residues. The ends were cut back, 4 bases at V and 3 bases at J, with 18 bases in the middle. The CDR3 spells CASSPETGLNYYGYTY. In DNA form, the CDR3 reads TGCGCCAGCAGCCCGGAGACAGGATTAAACTACTATGGCTACACCTAC.

This clonotype was counted only a few times. The rearrangement links TRBV28 to TRBJ2-7; 7 bases match TRBD1. J lost 1 base, V lost 3 bases, and 9 bases had no gene match. From germline, CDR1 is MDHEN and CDR2 SYDVKM. The CDR3 extends over 16 amino acids. The CDR3 is CASSFFDRAASYEQYF. In nucleotides, the CDR3 is TGTGCCAGCAGTTTCTTCGACAGGGCCGCGTCCTACGAGCAGTACTTC. The whole variable domain, filled in from reference TRBV28 and TRBJ2-7, reads DVKVTQSSRYLVKRTGEKVFLECVQDMDHENMFWYRQDPGLGLRLIYFSYDVKMKEKGDIPEGYSVSREKKERFSLILESASTNQTSMYLCASSFFDRAASYEQYFGPGTRLTVT.

This clonotype was observed a single time. This chain joins TRBV28 and TRBJ2-1; D unresolved. V shed 6 bases and J shed 4 bases, with 13 bases lying between them. The CDR3 is made up of 14 amino acids. Germline V CDR1 and CDR2: MDHEN, SYDVKM. CDR3 sequence reads: CASRAASVYNEQFF. CDR3 sequence (DNA): TGTGCCAGCAGGGCGGCCTCGGTTTACAATGAGCAGTTCTTC.

This chain uses TRBV2 with TRBJ2-7; D gene ambiguous. The CDR3 runs to 16 residues. The V and J ends lost 0 bases and 1 base respectively, with 13 bases between them. Per germline, CDR1 SNHLY and CDR2 FYNNEI. CDR3 DNA: TGTGCCAGCAGTGAAGCGCCCCGGCTGAAGTCCTACGAGCAGTACTTC. It specifies CASSEAPRLKSYEQYF.

This clonotype has at least ten counts. The chain has TRBV7-2 and TRBJ2-5; TRBD2 matches at 9 bases. Looked up from germline, CDR1 is SGHTA and CDR2 is FQGNSA. The CDR3 contains 14 residues. After removal of 1 base from V and 4 bases from J, the junction contained 1 base not matched to a gene. CDR3 region: CASSLGLAVETQYF. CDR3 DNA sequence: TGTGCCAGCAGCTTAGGACTAGCGGTAGAGACCCAGTACTTC.

There are a few counts of this clonotype. This chain links TRBV7-2 with TRBJ2-3; 13 bases map to TRBD2. Germline V gives CDR1 SGHTA, CDR2 FQGNSA. The length of the CDR3 is 19 residues. V shed 1 base, J shed 0 bases, and the junction held 7 bases outside the gene matches. CDR3 amino acids: CASSLVRTSGGFSTDTQYF. In DNA, the CDR3 is TGTGCCAGCAGCTTAGTTAGGACTAGCGGGGGTTTCAGCACAGATACGCAGTATTTT.

This rearrangement joins TRBV5-1 to TRBJ2-2, with D perhaps TRBD2 (6 bases). V lost 2 bases and J lost 3, with 14 bases in between. The V gene's germline CDR1 is SGHRS and CDR2 YFSETQ. This CDR3 region has 16 residues. The CDR3 reads CASSFGGRGDTGELFF. Written as DNA, the CDR3 is TGCGCCAGCAGCTTCGGGGGAAGGGGTGACACCGGGGAGCTGTTTTTT.

V gene TRBV6-1 combines with J gene TRBJ1-2; possible D gene TRBD1, 5 bases. Trimming took off 0 bases at V and 5 bases at J, with 16 bases between the two ends. There are 16 residues in the CDR3. Germline V lookup: CDR1 MNHNS, CDR2 SASEGT. The CDR3 here is CASSEAAGSAEYGYTF. DNA for the CDR3: TGTGCCAGCAGTGAAGCTGCAGGGTCTGCAGAATATGGCTACACCTTC.